Each of the 2 T cell receptor beta chains below was sequenced from the same sample in a study of blood T cells in healthy people across ages. It was with a sample-barcoded 5' primer and a J-beta primer mix that a second PCR of roughly 7 to 12 cycles was run. One entry per CDR3 protein, called by TCRdb with MiXCR from the 5' RACE reads. Of fewer than 750,000 distinct CDR3 sequences in the sample, approximately 52% were seen once. The sample was blood. The receptors here all came from a woman of 80 years or more in good health.

In this sample, this clonotype turned up a few times. The J gene is TRBJ2-3, the V gene TRBV2, with D tentatively TRBD1 (6 bases). Trimming stripped 8 bases from V and 2 bases from J, with 11 bases between. This CDR3 region has 13 residues. The germline V gene has CDR1 SNHLY and CDR2 FYNNEI. CDR3 DNA sequence: TGTGCCAGCGGCACAGGGCCCACAGATACGCAGTATTTT. This encodes CASGTGPTDTQYF. The variable domain in full, completed from reference TRBV2 and TRBJ2-3, reads EPEVTQTPSHQVTQMGQEVILRCVPISNHLYFYWYRQILGQKVEFLVSFYNNEISEKSEIFDDQFSVERPDGSNFTLKIRSTKLEDSAMYFCASGTGPTDTQYFGPGTRLTVL.

The chain has TRBV2 and TRBJ2-3; 8 positions agree with TRBD1. Germline V gene lookup returns CDR1 SNHLY and CDR2 FYNNEI. V lost 2 bases, J lost 2 bases, and 6 bases stayed unmatched. There are 16 residues in the CDR3. The DNA for the CDR3 is TGTGCCAGCAGTGAACGCCGGACAGGGTACACAGATACGCAGTATTTT. It is translated as CASSERRTGYTDTQYF.